These 21 T cell receptor beta chains originate from one sample sequenced in a study of breast tumors, draining lymph nodes, adjacent tissues. TCRdb re-derived calls from the multiplex PCR reads in MiXCR, one entry per CDR3 protein. The top ten hold over 2% of the sample, which has approximately 130,000 distinct CDR3 sequences, around 20% seen once. The lymph nodes were axillary draining lymph nodes from breast cancer patients. The sample consisted of axillary lymph node tissue. The receptors shown here come from a female donor with breast cancer. Some clones in this sample may be carry-over from other donors' samples.

This clonotype was seen repeatedly, ten times or more. The DNA for the CDR3 is TGCAGTGCTCACAACAGGGGTTACGAGCAGTACTTC. It is translated as CSAHNRGYEQYF. The genes are TRBV20-1 and TRBJ2-7; the match to TRBD1 covers 7 bases. The CDR3 has 12 residues. Germline loops: CDR1 DFQATT, CDR2 SNEGSKA (reference sequence). J lost 4 bases, V lost 5 bases, and 5 bases had no gene match.

The chain uses TRBV6-6 and TRBJ1-3, with D uncertain. Germline V gene sequence: CDR1 MNHNY, CDR2 SVGAGI (reference sequence). V was pared by 1 base and J by 2 bases, with 9 bases between. This CDR3 region has 15 residues. The CDR3 loop is CASSYLYNPGNTIYF. CDR3 sequence (DNA): TGTGCCAGCAGTTACTTATATAACCCTGGAAACACCATATATTTT.

The chain uses TRBV10-3 and TRBJ1-2; a possible D gene is TRBD1 (6 bases). V was shortened by 0 bases and J by 8 bases, with 19 bases between the two germline ends. The CDR3 loop spans 16 amino acids. Germline assignment: CDR1 ENHRY and CDR2 SYGVKD. The CDR3 sequence: CAISESLGQPSGGYTF. The CDR3 region has the DNA TGTGCCATCAGTGAGTCACTAGGACAGCCGTCGGGAGGCTACACCTTC.

This clonotype has a count of ten or more. The V gene is TRBV5-1, the J gene TRBJ2-7, with 7 bases matching TRBD1. Germline lookup yields CDR1 SGHRS and CDR2 YFSETQ. J lost 3 bases, V lost 0 bases, and 12 bases had no gene match. CDR3 length equals 17 residues. The CDR3 DNA is TGCGCCAGCAGCTTGGACCCGGTGGGACAGCGAAGCTACGAGCAGTACTTC. It is translated as CASSLDPVGQRSYEQYF.

This clonotype appeared many times. CDR3 bases: TGTGCCAGCAGTTTCGTGCGGGATTCTGATCCCTACGAGCAGTACTTC. Translation gives CASSFVRDSDPYEQYF. The V and J genes are TRBV28 and TRBJ2-7; D might be TRBD2 (6 bases). The CDR3 extends over 16 amino acids. V was clipped by 3 bases and J by 2 bases, with 17 bases between them. Germline V gene data show CDR1 as MDHEN and CDR2 as SYDVKM.

This clonotype was seen at least ten times. The chain is built from TRBV5-1 and TRBJ2-7, with TRBD1 matching 10 bases. This CDR3 has 14 residues. Germline CDR1 reads SGHRS; CDR2 reads YFSETQ. V dropped 5 bases and J dropped 2; count of bases not matched to a gene: 4. The CDR3: CASSGTGAPYEQYF. The CDR3 DNA sequence: TGCGCCAGCAGTGGGACAGGGGCTCCCTACGAGCAGTACTTC.

By sample fraction, this clonotype is medium-sized. The chain recombines TRBV20-1 with TRBJ2-7, with 8 bases that match TRBD2. The CDR3 is 13 amino acids. After removal of 7 bases from V and 3 bases from J, the junction contained 8 bases not matched to a gene. The germline gives CDR1 DFQATT, CDR2 SNEGSKA (reference sequence). CDR3: CSGSAGGGYEQYF. The CDR3 DNA reads as TGCAGTGGTTCTGCGGGAGGTGGCTACGAGCAGTACTTC.

The gene calls are TRBV24-1 and TRBJ2-1; 11 bases line up with TRBD2. Germline V gives CDR1 KGHDR, CDR2 SFDVKD. CDR3 length: 16 residues. V lost 3 bases, J lost 1 base, and 1 base stayed unmatched. CDR3 amino acids: CATSDPSGRSYNEQFF. DNA for the CDR3: TGTGCCACCAGTGATCCTAGCGGGAGGTCCTACAATGAGCAGTTCTTC.

In this sample, this clonotype turned up many times. The chain combines TRBV4-1 with TRBJ2-6, with D possibly being TRBD2 (5 bases). Germline V gene sequence: CDR1 MGHRA, CDR2 YSYEKL. This CDR3 has 16 residues. Between the trimmed V and J ends, which lost 3 bases and 12 bases, there was a span of 21 bases. In nucleotides, the CDR3 is TGCGCCAGCAGCCAGACCTCGGGGAGCTCCCGGAGCGTCCTGACTTTC. Residues: CASSQTSGSSRSVLTF.

As concerns this clonotype: At one end the junction does not follow the germline gene, possibly because of a read error. The chain couples TRBV3-1 to TRBJ2-6; D possibly corresponds to TRBD1 (6 bases). CDR1 is LGHDT, CDR2 YNNKEL, per germline (reference sequence). The CDR3 is 15 residues long. CDR3: CASSQRQVGASVLTF. As DNA, the CDR3 is TGTGCCAGCAGCCAACGACAGGTTGGGGCCAGCGTCCTGACTTTC.

This clonotype was recorded at least ten times. The rearrangement uses TRBV7-2 and TRBJ2-7; D gene ambiguous. The CDR3 loop spans 14 amino acids. The V end lost 2 bases, the J end lost 8 bases, and 16 bases lay between the germline ends. Germline values: CDR1 SGHTA, CDR2 FQGNSA. CDR3 coding DNA: TGTGCCAGCAGCTTACCCCCAGCGCTCAGGAAGCAGTACTTC. It yields the protein CASSLPPALRKQYF. Variable domain in full (rest from reference TRBV7-2 and TRBJ2-7): GAGVSQSPSNKVTEKGKDVELRCDPISGHTALYWYRQSLGQGLEFLIYFQGNSAPDKSGLPSDRFSAERTGGSVSTLTIQRTQQEDSAVYLCASSLPPALRKQYFGPGTRLTVT.

The table lists this clonotype with many counts. The chain combines TRBV2 with TRBJ2-3, with D possibly TRBD2 on 6 matching bases. Germline-derived CDR1 and CDR2 are SNHLY and FYNNEI. Trimming took 6 bases from V and 3 from J, leaving 13 bases between them. The CDR3 is made up of 14 amino acids. CDR3 in DNA: TGTGCCAGCAGCAGACTAGGGAGGACAGATACGCAGTATTTT. Translation: CASSRLGRTDTQYF.

Many counts were recorded for this clonotype. The V and J genes are TRBV5-1 and TRBJ2-2; TRBD1 aligns across 7 bases. V trimming: 4 bases; J trimming: 3 bases; junction bases outside the gene matches: 3. This CDR3 is 14 amino acids long. From germline, CDR1 is SGHRS and CDR2 YFSETQ. CDR3 loop: CASSPGQHTGELFF. The CDR3 DNA follows: TGCGCCAGCAGCCCGGGACAGCACACCGGGGAGCTGTTTTTT.

The chain links TRBV3-1 to TRBJ1-2; the D is unclear. Germline V lookup: CDR1 LGHDT, CDR2 YNNKEL (reference sequence). Trimming left V 1 base short and J 3 bases short, with 9 bases between. The CDR3 covers 14 residues. The chain's CDR3 is CASSQGSSDYGYTF. As DNA, the CDR3 is TGTGCCAGCAGCCAAGGGTCCTCGGACTATGGCTACACCTTC. Drawing the rest from reference TRBV3-1 and TRBJ1-2, the complete variable domain is DTAVSQTPKYLVTQMGNDKSIKCEQNLGHDTMYWYKQDSKKFLKIMFSYNNKELIINETVPNRFSPKSPDKAHLNLHINSLELGDSAVYFCASSQGSSDYGYTFGSGTRLTVV.

Turning to this clonotype: At one of its ends the junction is not consistent with the germline gene, which may arise from a read error. The V and J genes are TRBV7-3 and TRBJ2-7, with D perhaps matching TRBD1 (5 bases). This CDR3 is built from 13 residues. Germline V CDR1 and CDR2: SGHTA, FQGTGA. DNA of the CDR3: TGTACCAGCAGCCCGGCAGGGCGCGGCGAGCAGTACTTC. Amino acids: CTSSPAGRGEQYF.

With regard to this clonotype: A single base separates this from a much larger clone, so it may be a read error. It is likely a read error, because the conserved phenylalanine at the end of the CDR3 is missing. The chain recombines TRBV5-4 with TRBJ2-1; D is perhaps TRBD2 (6 bases). From germline, CDR1 is SGHNT and CDR2 YYREEE (reference sequence). The CDR3 is 15 amino acids. V lost 0 bases and J lost 0, with 7 bases in between. CDR3 residues: CASSLGLVSYNEQFL. The CDR3 DNA reads TGTGCCAGCAGCTTGGGACTAGTCTCCTACAATGAGCAGTTCCTC.

A word on this clonotype: This may come from a read error, since a much larger clone is one base off. The V call is TRBV11-2, the J call TRBJ1-2; 7 nucleotides line up with TRBD1. Germline trimming cut 5 bases from V and 4 bases from J; bases unmatched to any gene: 10. Germline assignment: CDR1 SGHAT and CDR2 FQNNGV. The CDR3 loop spans 15 amino acids. CDR3 sequence (DNA): TGTGCCAGCAGCGACCTCATGACAGGGTTCTATGGCTACACCTTC. Protein product: CASSDLMTGFYGYTF.

In this sample, this clonotype turned up many times. J is TRBJ2-2 and V is TRBV9; tentatively, D is TRBD1 or TRBD2 (7 bases each). The CDR3 extends over 20 amino acids. Germline CDR1 is SGDLS and CDR2 is YYNGEE. The V gene lost 3 bases and the J gene lost 6 bases, with 30 bases spanning the gap. This chain's CDR3 is CASSARAGDSTNKVAGELFF. The DNA for the CDR3 is TGTGCCAGCAGCGCACGCGCGGGGGACAGCACCAACAAGGTCGCCGGGGAGCTGTTTTTT.

This clonotype appeared many times. The chain is built from TRBV14 and TRBJ1-2; 9 nucleotides match TRBD1. The V segment lost 5 bases and the J segment 8 bases; nucleotides outside the gene matches: 9. The CDR3 totals 14 residues. From germline, CDR1 is SGHDN and CDR2 FVKESK. CDR3 sequence (DNA): TGTGCCAGCAGCGCCGGGACAGGGTATGTCGGCTACACCTTC. Translating it yields CASSAGTGYVGYTF.

This clonotype has just a few counts. CDR3 amino acids: CAGSRRGLFTEKLFF. The CDR3 bases are TGTGCCGGCTCCCGTCGCGGGTTGTTTACTGAAAAACTGTTTTTT. The V and J genes are TRBV2 and TRBJ1-4; D remains unclear. V dropped 11 bases and J dropped 7 bases, with 23 bases sitting between them. The germline V gene has CDR1 SNHLY and CDR2 FYNNEI. CDR3 length: 15 amino acids. Combining the CDR3 with reference TRBV2 and TRBJ1-4 gives the whole variable domain EPEVTQTPSHQVTQMGQEVILRCVPISNHLYFYWYRQILGQKVEFLVSFYNNEISEKSEIFDDQFSVERPDGSNFTLKIRSTKLEDSAMYFCAGSRRGLFTEKLFFGSGTQLSVL.

Ten or more counts support this clonotype. The gene calls are TRBV7-2 and TRBJ1-2, with 8 bases identical to TRBD1. V shed 1 base, J shed 2 bases, and the junction held 6 bases outside the gene matches. This CDR3 comprises 16 residues. Germline CDR1 and CDR2: SGHTA and FQGNSA. The CDR3 DNA sequence: TGTGCCAGCAGCTTAGGGGGGGACAGGAAAAACTATGGCTACACCTTC. Its protein product is CASSLGGDRKNYGYTF.